This TCR beta chain was sequenced during a study of blood T cell repertoires in COVID-19. Whole-study context: The study drew acute and convalescent COVID-19 samples from the United States, Italy and Spain. In each case, the material was cDNA or gDNA derived from T cells, B-cell-depleted T cells, or PBMCs.

Original handling: Nucleated cell counts were estimated from reference gene primer amplification. Repertoires were generated with immunoSEQ multiplex PCR, while TCRdb's copy carries only in-frame clones and drops some. That table furnishes V, J and clone size, whereas the DNA furnished D and trimming. The table has 55,000 to 75,000 clones, 80% seen once. The length of the CDR3 is 15 residues. The germline V gene encodes CDR1 SGHKS and CDR2 YYEKEE (reference sequence). J gave up 1 base and V 5 bases, and 3 bases lay outside the gene matches. This clone was recorded once. The sequencing sample was made of peripheral blood. The source is a man aged 65 to 79 who had recovered from COVID-19. The V gene is TRBV5-5, the J gene TRBJ1-6, with TRBD1 matching 7 bases. The CDR3 sequence is CASSSQGSYNSPLHF. The CDR3 DNA reads TGTGCCAGCAGTTCACAGGGGTCCTATAATTCACCCCTCCACTTT. The entire variable domain, with the rest obtained from reference TRBV5-5 and TRBJ1-6, is as follows: DAGVTQSPTHLIKTRGQQVTLRCSPISGHKSVSWYQQVLGQGPQFIFQYYEKEERGRGNFPDRFSARQFPNYSSELNVNALLLGDSALYLCASSSQGSYNSPLHFGNGTRLTVT.